This T cell receptor (beta chain) emerged from a study of blood T cell repertoires in COVID-19. With V trimmed by 6 bases and J by 5 bases, 8 bases remained unmatched. Germline CDR1 reads LNHDA; CDR2 reads SQIVND (reference sequence). The CDR3 spans 15 residues. This clone was picked up one time. Clones were read by immunoSEQ multiplex PCR, and TCRdb kept only the in-frame ones, dropping some. The sample yields about 320,000 clones, about 84% seen once. Specimen: peripheral blood. The sequence came from a woman aged 45-65 years with acute or convalescent COVID-19. This rearrangement joins TRBV19 to TRBJ1-5, with TRBD1 matching 9 bases. The CDR3 DNA reads as TGTGCCAGTAGAAACCCCGGGACAGGGTATCAGCCCCAGCATTTT. Residues: CASRNPGTGYQPQHF.